This T cell receptor (beta chain) emerged from a study of tissue T cells after allogeneic stem cell transplantation. The table came from immunoSEQ multiplex PCR; TCRdb's copy has only in-frame clones and leaves some out. The profile shows 15,000 to 20,000 clones, just over 70% of them singletons. Study observations and caveats: Within patients, tissue anatomy strongly shaped TCR repertoire composition.

This clone was seen a few times. The antigen is unknown. The gene names here belong to mouse. The sequenced fragment ends 1 residue before the CDR3 boundary, so the rest is inferred from the germline J gene. The CDR3 length is 15 residues. J lost 4 bases, V lost 4 bases, and 7 bases had no gene match. Germline V lookup: CDR1 FNHDT, CDR2 SITEND (reference sequence). The chain has TRBV19 and TRBJ2-1; 8 bases line up with TRBD2. This TCR derives from a female BALB/c mouse in good health. The mouse line has the MHC haplotype H2-d. Sequenced: spleen. CDR3: CASSSWGVGYAEQFF. The covered CDR3 bases are TGTGCCAGCAGTTCCTGGGGGGTGGGGTATGCTGAGCAGTTC.